This TCR beta chain was identified in a study of T cells in Graves' hyperthyroidism and ophthalmopathy. Study results and limitations: Model output signaled ophthalmopathy a median 6.5 months ahead of onset.

Researchers barred patients who had uncontrolled infection, other autoimmune disease, pregnancy or lactation. Amplification yielded TCR beta CDR3 regions, with RNA transcripts as the source. First-round RT-PCR with HTBI primers amplified the TCR CDR3 region. TCRdb processed the multiplex PCR reads anew with MiXCR; each CDR3 protein has one entry. Among 700,000 to 850,000 distinct CDR3 sequences listed, 35% were seen once. This clonotype came up many times. Antigen unknown. The CDR3 runs 11 residues. From germline, CDR1 is ENHRY and CDR2 SYGVKD. Trimming took 7 bases from V and 2 from J, leaving 3 bases between them.

The sequenced sample consisted of blood. The chain has TRBV10-3 and TRBJ1-3; D remains ambiguous. The TCR sequence derives from a woman in her 40s with Graves' hyperthyroidism. In DNA form, the CDR3 reads TGTGCCATCAAGGCTGGAAACACCATATATTTT. This sequence encodes CAIKAGNTIYF.